This T cell receptor beta chain originates from a study of OX40 agonist ivuxolimab in advanced cancers. Turning to the study itself: Patients received the agonistic anti-OX40 (CD134) antibody ivuxolimab. Each patient was given ivuxolimab into a vein every 2 weeks, at 0.01 to 10 mg/kg.

CDR1 is LGHNA, CDR2 YNFKEQ, per germline. The V and J ends lost 4 bases and 5 bases, in that order; junction bases with no gene match: 7. The CDR3 spans 16 residues. Patients were ruled out by autoimmune disease history or systemic immunosuppression. With baseline, cycle 4 day 1, and cycle 7 day 1 as timepoints, blood was sampled. This table comes from immunoSEQ multiplex PCR, and its TCRdb copy is limited to in-frame clones, with some not included. The repertoire holds 57,000 or so clones, with 80% to 95% as singletons. The input for sequencing was CD4+ or CD8+ T cells sorted from blood, taken in a trial of the OX40 agonist ivuxolimab. The chain joins TRBV4-2 to TRBJ2-1; 11 positions match TRBD2. The sequence came from an adult with an advanced solid tumor such as melanoma, head and neck, liver or kidney cancer. The CDR3 nucleotides read TGTGCCAGCAGCCTTGGAAATAGCGGGAGGGACAATGAGCAGTTCTTC. Translating gives CASSLGNSGRDNEQFF.